These 13 T cell receptor beta chains came from one sample sequenced in a study of OX40 agonist ivuxolimab in advanced cancers. Generated by immunoSEQ multiplex PCR, the TCRdb table keeps only in-frame clones and is missing some. This sample yields tens of thousands of clones, of which more than 85% are seen a single time; 2% to 2.5% belongs to the top ten. The sequenced sample was CD4+ or CD8+ T cells sorted from blood, obtained in a trial of the OX40 agonist ivuxolimab. Source of these receptors: an adult with an advanced solid tumor such as melanoma, head and neck, liver or kidney cancer.

The V call is TRBV11-2, the J call TRBJ2-1; D is uncertain. Germline CDR1 is SGHAT and CDR2 is FQNNGV. CDR3 length: 13 residues. V was pared by 3 bases and J by 6 bases, with 9 bases between. CDR3 coding DNA: TGTGCCAGCAGCTTGGTGGGTTTCAATGAGCAGTTCTTC. Translation: CASSLVGFNEQFF.

The chain employs TRBV4-1 and TRBJ2-7, with TRBD2 identical over 9 bases. With V trimmed by 3 bases and J by 5 bases, 5 bases remained unmatched. The CDR3 runs 14 residues. Germline assignment: CDR1 MGHRA and CDR2 YSYEKL. CDR3 amino acids: CASSHLAGFDEQYF. The CDR3 bases are TGCGCCAGCAGCCACCTAGCGGGATTTGACGAGCAGTACTTC.

The chain recombines TRBV5-1 with TRBJ2-3; D not resolved. This CDR3 is 16 amino acids long. V lost 3 bases and J 3 bases, leaving 17 bases between the germline ends. Germline V lookup: CDR1 SGHRS, CDR2 YFSETQ. CDR3 bases: TGCGCCAGCAGCTCACTATGGGCCAGTTCAACAGATACGCAGTATTTT. It yields the protein CASSSLWASSTDTQYF.

The chain has TRBV6-5 and TRBJ1-2; 7 bases are a match to TRBD1. The germline V gene has CDR1 MNHEY and CDR2 SVGAGI. V shed 2 bases and J 7 bases; nucleotides not matched to a gene: 13. The CDR3 consists of 16 residues. The CDR3 coding sequence is TGTGCCAGCAGTTACCTAGGGGGCGAGGGAGGGTTTGGCTACACCTTC. It yields the protein CASSYLGGEGGFGYTF.

The genes are TRBV28 and TRBJ1-4; D is perhaps TRBD1 (6 bases). Germline V gene data show CDR1 as MDHEN and CDR2 as SYDVKM. Trimming shortened V by 4 bases and J by 8 bases, and 17 bases separated the two germline ends. The CDR3 contains 15 residues. The DNA for the CDR3 is TGTGCCAGCAGTTCCTCAGGGGCTATGGTGGAAAAACTGTTTTTT. Residues: CASSSSGAMVEKLFF.

The chain recombines TRBV19 with TRBJ1-5; D unclear. Per germline, CDR1 LNHDA and CDR2 SQIVND (reference sequence). The CDR3 sequence is 15 residues long. Trimming removed 2 bases at V and 3 bases at J, with 11 bases between. The CDR3 sequence is CASSIRRGSNQPQHF. CDR3 DNA: TGTGCCAGTAGTATACGTCGCGGATCCAATCAGCCCCAGCATTTT.

CDR3 DNA sequence: TGTGCCAGCAGCCTAGTTAGGGGGGGCCCTAGTGAGCAGTTCTTC. It translates to CASSLVRGGPSEQFF. The chain has TRBV7-2 and TRBJ2-1, with D perhaps TRBD2 (7 bases). Trimming stripped 5 bases from V and 9 bases from J, with 20 bases between. Germline V CDR1 and CDR2: SGHTA, FQGNSA. CDR3 length equals 15 residues.

V and J are TRBV5-6 and TRBJ2-1; the match to TRBD2 covers 7 bases. The J segment lost 0 bases and the V segment lost 1 base, leaving 4 bases of the junction unmatched. Per germline, CDR1 SGHDT and CDR2 YYEEEE. The CDR3 runs to 16 residues. This chain's CDR3 is CASSLWRGSSYNEQFF. The DNA for the CDR3 is TGTGCCAGCAGCTTGTGGCGGGGGAGCTCCTACAATGAGCAGTTCTTC.

The V and J genes are TRBV11-2 and TRBJ1-1; D not resolved. The V end lost 3 bases, the J end lost 3 bases, and 11 bases lay between the germline ends. The CDR3 consists of 14 residues. Germline V CDR1 and CDR2: SGHAT, FQNNGV. CDR3 sequence reads: CASSFAVRDTEAFF. In nucleotides, the CDR3 is TGTGCCAGCAGCTTTGCCGTAAGGGACACTGAAGCTTTCTTT.

The J gene is TRBJ1-1, the V gene TRBV29-1, with TRBD1 matching over 9 bases. In germline, CDR1 is SQVTM, CDR2 ANQGSEA. V shed 6 bases and J 8 bases; nucleotides not matched to a gene: 7. The CDR3 totals 12 residues. DNA of the CDR3: TGCAGCGTCTCCCCCGGGACAGGGGAAGCTTTCTTT. This gives the protein CSVSPGTGEAFF.

The chain has TRBV21-1 and TRBJ2-1; TRBD1, as called in the table, went unchecked against the DNA. TRBV21-1 is a recognized pseudogene. CDR3 length equals 16 residues. The CDR3 reads CASSTRGRPPYNEQFF. As DNA, the CDR3 is TGTGCCAGCAGCACTAGGGGGCGCCCCCCCTACAATGAGCAGTTCTTC.

The chain has TRBV7-6 and TRBJ2-7, with 9 bases identical to TRBD2. V gave up 1 base and J gave up 5 bases; unmatched junction bases: 9. This CDR3 has 16 residues. Germline V gene lookup returns CDR1 SGHVS and CDR2 FNYEAQ. CDR3 coding DNA: TGTGCCAGCAGCTTAGTAGGCGGGAGGGCCTACGACGAGCAGTACTTC. This gives the protein CASSLVGGRAYDEQYF.

This chain links TRBV5-1 with TRBJ1-2; D unresolved. The CDR3 consists of 13 residues. Trimming shortened V by 5 bases and J by 8 bases, and 16 bases separated the two germline ends. Germline V CDR1 and CDR2: SGHRS, YFSETQ. CDR3 amino acids: CASRERAGGGYTF. In nucleotides, the CDR3 is TGCGCCAGCAGGGAACGGGCTGGCGGCGGCTACACCTTC.